This passage covers 9 T cell receptor beta chains from one sample sequenced in a study of T cell responses to AZD1222 COVID-19 vaccine. Libraries were prepared by immunoSEQ multiplex PCR; TCRdb keeps only in-frame clonotypes and omits some of them. The sample has just over 150,000 clones, 90% seen once; the top ten hold roughly 1.6%. Here the sequenced sample was peripheral blood, taken 28 days after the second AZD1222 dose. These receptor sequences come from an adult who received the AZD1222 COVID-19 vaccine.

V gene TRBV30 combines with J gene TRBJ2-7, with TRBD2 as a possible D gene (6 bases). The ends were cut back, 4 bases at V and 0 bases at J, with 10 bases in the middle. The CDR3 length is 13 residues. The germline gives CDR1 GTSNPN, CDR2 SVGIG (reference sequence). The CDR3 spells CAWKAGSSYEQYF. CDR3 sequence (DNA): TGTGCCTGGAAGGCGGGAAGCTCCTACGAGCAGTACTTC.

The J gene is TRBJ2-7, the V gene TRBV27, with a weak D call TRBD2 (6 bases). The V gene's germline CDR1 is MNHEY and CDR2 SMNVEV (reference sequence). The CDR3 loop spans 15 amino acids. V was shortened by 4 bases and J by 0 bases, with 13 bases between the two germline ends. In nucleotides, the CDR3 is TGTGCCAGCAGTTACAACGGGGGTCACTCCTACGAGCAGTACTTC. The encoded protein is CASSYNGGHSYEQYF.

V usage is TRBV5-5 and J usage is TRBJ1-2; TRBD1 matches 10 bases. The length of the CDR3 is 17 residues. Germline V gives CDR1 SGHKS, CDR2 YYEKEE (reference sequence). The ends lost 1 base at V and 6 bases at J; junction bases unmatched: 12. CDR3 nucleotide sequence: TGTGCCAGCAGCTTGTTTTTCTCCGACAGGGGGCAGGATGGCTACACCTTC. Protein: CASSLFFSDRGQDGYTF.

The CDR3 coding sequence is TGTGCCAGCACAACAGGGGGAAACACTGAAGCTTTCTTT. Protein sequence: CASTTGGNTEAFF. The V call is TRBV6-5, the J call TRBJ1-1; 8 nucleotides agree with TRBD1. The ends lost 7 bases at V and 2 bases at J; junction bases unmatched: 3. The V gene's germline CDR1 is MNHEY and CDR2 SVGAGI. This CDR3 comprises 13 residues.

The chain uses TRBV19 and TRBJ1-4; D gene unclear. The germline V gene encodes CDR1 LNHDA and CDR2 SQIVND (reference sequence). V was clipped by 5 bases and J by 3 bases, with 10 bases between them. The CDR3 length is 14 residues. DNA for the CDR3: TGTGCCAGTAGTCCCCCGGGCCCTAATGAAAAACTGTTTTTT. Amino acid sequence: CASSPPGPNEKLFF.

The chain is built from TRBV7-2 and TRBJ1-6; D might be TRBD1 (6 bases). Trimming took 5 bases from V and 6 from J, leaving 8 bases between them. This CDR3 spans 13 amino acids. The V gene's germline CDR1 is SGHTA and CDR2 FQGNSA. Here the CDR3 reads CASSQQGNSPLHF. CDR3 coding DNA: TGTGCCAGCAGCCAACAGGGTAATTCACCCCTCCACTTT.

The rearrangement links TRBV27 to TRBJ2-1; D uncertain. This CDR3 comprises 14 residues. CDR1 is MNHEY, CDR2 SMNVEV, per germline (reference sequence). Trimming took off 2 bases at V and 4 bases at J, with 9 bases between the two ends. The CDR3 loop reads CASSLKAVYNEQFF. In DNA form, the CDR3 reads TGTGCCAGCAGTTTAAAAGCAGTTTACAATGAGCAGTTCTTC.

The V gene is TRBV12-5, the J gene TRBJ2-3; 8 bases align to TRBD2. V was pared by 2 bases and J by 3 bases, with 16 bases of the junction left unmatched. This CDR3 has 19 amino acids. Germline assignment: CDR1 LGHNT and CDR2 FRNRAP. The CDR3 coding sequence is TGTGCTAGTGGTTTGTTCCCCTCAACTAGCGGCTCAAGGACAGATACGCAGTATTTT. This codes for CASGLFPSTSGSRTDTQYF. Full variable domain (outside the CDR3, taken from reference TRBV12-5 and TRBJ2-3): DARVTQTPRHKVTEMGQEVTMRCQPILGHNTVFWYRQTMMQGLELLAYFRNRAPLDDSGMPKDRFSAEMPDATLATLKIQPSEPRDSAVYFCASGLFPSTSGSRTDTQYFGPGTRLTVL.

The chain joins TRBV28 to TRBJ2-5, with TRBD1 matching over 10 bases. The length of the CDR3 is 14 residues. V lost 3 bases and J lost 2; bases outside the gene matches: 0. Germline values: CDR1 MDHEN, CDR2 SYDVKM. The CDR3 here is CASSLDRGQETQYF. CDR3 sequence (DNA): TGTGCCAGCAGTTTGGACAGGGGGCAAGAGACCCAGTACTTC.